This note documents a single T cell receptor (beta chain) sequence. The data were obtained in a study of glioma-infiltrating T cells after dendritic cell vaccination. For the study at large: Dendritic cell vaccination trial patients had either newly diagnosed or recurrent glioblastoma.

Germline lookup yields CDR1 WNHNN and CDR2 SYGVQD (reference sequence). The CDR3 is made up of 16 amino acids. With 2 bases clipped from V and 9 bases from J, the junction kept 11 bases outside the gene matches. Time point of the sample: after dendritic cell vaccination, including at tumor progression/relapse. The primer mix had 60 V beta and 13 J beta primers. Here immunoSEQ multiplex PCR was the method, and the copy in TCRdb shows in-frame clones only, minus some. The sample includes 60,000 or so clones, 86% seen only once; the top ten take more than 9%. The sample in question was blood, obtained after dendritic cell vaccination. The chain joins TRBV10-1 to TRBJ2-1; 9 bases agree with TRBD2. This sequence originates from a human donor with glioblastoma. This CDR3 reads CASSETGTSFFGEQFF. CDR3 nucleotide sequence: TGCGCCAGCAGTGAGACCGGGACTAGCTTTTTTGGTGAGCAGTTCTTC.